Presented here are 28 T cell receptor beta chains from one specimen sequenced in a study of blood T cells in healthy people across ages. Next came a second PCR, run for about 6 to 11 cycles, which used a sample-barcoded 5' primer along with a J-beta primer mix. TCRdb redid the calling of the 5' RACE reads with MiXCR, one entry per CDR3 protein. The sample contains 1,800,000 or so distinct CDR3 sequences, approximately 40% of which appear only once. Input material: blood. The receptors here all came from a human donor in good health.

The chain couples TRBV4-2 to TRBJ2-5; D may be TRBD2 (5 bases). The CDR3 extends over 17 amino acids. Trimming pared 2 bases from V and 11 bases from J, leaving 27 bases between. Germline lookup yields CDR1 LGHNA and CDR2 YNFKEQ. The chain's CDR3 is CASSQIDPGSSYNEQYF. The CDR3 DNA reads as TGTGCCAGCAGCCAAATCGACCCGGGGAGCTCCTACAATGAGCAGTACTTC.

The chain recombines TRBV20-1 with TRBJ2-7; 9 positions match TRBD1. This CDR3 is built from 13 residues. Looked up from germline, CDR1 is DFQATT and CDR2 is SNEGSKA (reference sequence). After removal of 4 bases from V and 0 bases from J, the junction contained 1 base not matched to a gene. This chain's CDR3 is CSANRGRSYEQYF. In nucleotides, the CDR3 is TGCAGTGCTAACAGGGGGCGCTCCTACGAGCAGTACTTC.

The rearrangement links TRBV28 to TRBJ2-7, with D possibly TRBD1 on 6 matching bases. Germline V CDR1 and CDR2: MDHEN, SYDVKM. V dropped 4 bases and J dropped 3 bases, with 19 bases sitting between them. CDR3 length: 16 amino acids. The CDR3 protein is CASSYAGPGDVYEQYF. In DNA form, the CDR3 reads TGTGCCAGCAGTTATGCGGGCCCAGGGGACGTCTACGAGCAGTACTTC.

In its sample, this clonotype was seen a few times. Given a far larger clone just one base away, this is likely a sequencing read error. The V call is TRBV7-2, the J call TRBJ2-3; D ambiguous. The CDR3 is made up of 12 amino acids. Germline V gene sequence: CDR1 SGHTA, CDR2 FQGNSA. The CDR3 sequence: CAGSLDTDTQYF. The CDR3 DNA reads TGTGCCGGCAGCTTAGACACAGATACGCAGTATTTT.

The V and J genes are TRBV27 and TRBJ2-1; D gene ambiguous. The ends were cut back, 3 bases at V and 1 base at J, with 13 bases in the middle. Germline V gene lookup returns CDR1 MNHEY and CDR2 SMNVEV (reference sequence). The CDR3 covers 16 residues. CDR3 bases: TGTGCCAGCAGTTTCGGCAGATACACTTCCTACAATGAGCAGTTCTTC. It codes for CASSFGRYTSYNEQFF.

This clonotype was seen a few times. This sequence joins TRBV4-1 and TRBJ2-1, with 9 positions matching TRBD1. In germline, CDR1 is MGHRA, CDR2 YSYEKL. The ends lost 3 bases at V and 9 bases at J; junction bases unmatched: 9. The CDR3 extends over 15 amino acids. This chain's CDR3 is CASSQTDRGGTEQFF. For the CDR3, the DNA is TGCGCCAGCAGCCAGACGGACAGGGGAGGAACTGAGCAGTTCTTC.

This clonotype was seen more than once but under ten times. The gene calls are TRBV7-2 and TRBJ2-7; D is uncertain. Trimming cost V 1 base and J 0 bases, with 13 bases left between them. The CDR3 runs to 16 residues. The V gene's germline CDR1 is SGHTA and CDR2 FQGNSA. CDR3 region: CASSLGSGRNSYEQYF. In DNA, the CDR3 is TGTGCCAGCAGCTTAGGTTCGGGCAGGAACTCCTACGAGCAGTACTTC.

In DNA form, the CDR3 reads TGTGCCAGCAGTCCCCAGGGGGCCAATGAGCAGTTCTTC. As protein: CASSPQGANEQFF. This chain uses TRBV6-6 with TRBJ2-1; 8 bases map to TRBD1. The V segment lost 5 bases and the J segment 6 bases; nucleotides outside the gene matches: 3. CDR1 MNHNY and CDR2 SVGAGI come from the germline V gene (reference sequence). This CDR3 has 13 residues.

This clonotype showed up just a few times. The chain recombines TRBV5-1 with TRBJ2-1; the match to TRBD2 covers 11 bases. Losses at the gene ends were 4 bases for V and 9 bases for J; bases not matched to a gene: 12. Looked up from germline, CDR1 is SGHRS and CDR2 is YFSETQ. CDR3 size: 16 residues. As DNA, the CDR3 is TGCGCCAGCAGCCACATGCTAGCGGGGGGACTTGGTGAGCAGTTCTTC. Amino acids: CASSHMLAGGLGEQFF.

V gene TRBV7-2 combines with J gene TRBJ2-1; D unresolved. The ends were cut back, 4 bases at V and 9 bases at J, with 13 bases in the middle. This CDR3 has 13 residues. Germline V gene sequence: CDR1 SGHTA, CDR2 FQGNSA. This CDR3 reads CASSSERDGEQFF. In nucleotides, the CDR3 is TGTGCCAGCAGCTCAGAACGAGATGGTGAGCAGTTCTTC.

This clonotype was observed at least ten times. The CDR3 nucleotides are TGCAGCGTTGGTCCAGGGGACGGCACAGATACGCAGTATTTT. Protein sequence: CSVGPGDGTDTQYF. The chain has TRBV29-1 and TRBJ2-3; the D gene is possibly TRBD1 (6 bases). The ends were cut back, 4 bases at V and 1 base at J, with 12 bases in the middle. Germline V gene data show CDR1 as SQVTM and CDR2 as ANQGSEA. This CDR3 region has 14 residues.

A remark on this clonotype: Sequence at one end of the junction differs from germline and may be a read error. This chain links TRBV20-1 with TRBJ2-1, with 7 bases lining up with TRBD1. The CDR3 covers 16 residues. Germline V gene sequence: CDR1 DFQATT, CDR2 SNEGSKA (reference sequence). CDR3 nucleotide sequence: TGCAGTGCCCCGGACAGGAACACTCAACGCTACAATAAGCAGTTCTTC. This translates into CSAPDRNTQRYNKQFF.

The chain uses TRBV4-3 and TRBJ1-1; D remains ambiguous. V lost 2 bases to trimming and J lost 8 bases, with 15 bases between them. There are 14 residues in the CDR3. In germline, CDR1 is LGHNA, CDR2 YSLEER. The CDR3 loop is CASSQTRPFMEAFF. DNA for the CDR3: TGCGCCAGCAGCCAAACAAGGCCTTTTATGGAAGCTTTCTTT.

The CDR3 loop reads CSARDRNMWDRYTGELFF. The DNA of the CDR3 is TGCAGTGCTAGAGATCGGAATATGTGGGACAGATACACCGGGGAGCTGTTTTTT. The chain is built from TRBV20-1 and TRBJ2-2; 7 bases match TRBD1. Trimming cost V 0 bases and J 3 bases; bases outside gene matches: 13. The CDR3 runs 18 residues. The germline gives CDR1 DFQATT, CDR2 SNEGSKA (reference sequence).

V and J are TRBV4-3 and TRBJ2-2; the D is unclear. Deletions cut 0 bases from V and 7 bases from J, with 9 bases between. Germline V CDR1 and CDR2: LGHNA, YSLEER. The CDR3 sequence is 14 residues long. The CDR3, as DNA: TGCGCCAGCAGCCAAGATAAAGGGTTCGGGGAGCTGTTTTTT. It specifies CASSQDKGFGELFF.

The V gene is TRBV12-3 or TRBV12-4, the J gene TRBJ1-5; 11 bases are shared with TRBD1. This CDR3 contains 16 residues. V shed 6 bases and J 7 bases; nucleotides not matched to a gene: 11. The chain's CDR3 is CASRGLSGTGGQPQHF. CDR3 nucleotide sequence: TGTGCCAGCAGGGGTCTTTCCGGGACAGGGGGGCAGCCCCAGCATTTT.

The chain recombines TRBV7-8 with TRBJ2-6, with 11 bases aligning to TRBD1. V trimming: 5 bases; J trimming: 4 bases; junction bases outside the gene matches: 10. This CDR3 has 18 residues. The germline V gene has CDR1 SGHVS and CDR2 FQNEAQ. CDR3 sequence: CASSPRTGGAGGANVLTF. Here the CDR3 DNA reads TGTGCCAGCAGCCCGAGGACAGGGGGCGCTGGAGGGGCCAACGTCCTGACTTTC.

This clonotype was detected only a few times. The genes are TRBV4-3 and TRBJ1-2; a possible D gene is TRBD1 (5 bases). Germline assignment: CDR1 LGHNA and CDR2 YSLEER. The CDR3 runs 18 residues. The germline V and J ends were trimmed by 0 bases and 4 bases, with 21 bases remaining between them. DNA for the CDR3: TGCGCCAGCAGCCAAGATTATAGCGGGGGGACTACCCTCTATGGCTACACCTTC. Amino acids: CASSQDYSGGTTLYGYTF.

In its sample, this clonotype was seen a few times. CDR3 sequence: CSASGYNYGYTF. CDR3 nucleotide sequence: TGCAGTGCGTCGGGCTATAACTATGGCTACACCTTC. The gene calls are TRBV20-1 and TRBJ1-2; no clear D. This CDR3 has 12 amino acids. Germline V gene sequence: CDR1 DFQATT, CDR2 SNEGSKA (reference sequence). Trimming cost V 6 bases and J 1 base, with 9 bases left between them.

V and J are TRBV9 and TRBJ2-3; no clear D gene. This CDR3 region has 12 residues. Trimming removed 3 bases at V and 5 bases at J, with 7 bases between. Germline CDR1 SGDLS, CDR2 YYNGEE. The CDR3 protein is CASSAIGDTQYF. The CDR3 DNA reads TGTGCCAGCAGCGCTATTGGAGATACGCAGTATTTT.

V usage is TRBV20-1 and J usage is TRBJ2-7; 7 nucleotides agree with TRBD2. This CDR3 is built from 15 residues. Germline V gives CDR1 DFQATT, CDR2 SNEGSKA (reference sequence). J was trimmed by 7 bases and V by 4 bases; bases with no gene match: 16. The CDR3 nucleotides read TGCAGTGCTAATTCGAATGCGGGGGTGATGACTGAGCAGTACTTC. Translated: CSANSNAGVMTEQYF.

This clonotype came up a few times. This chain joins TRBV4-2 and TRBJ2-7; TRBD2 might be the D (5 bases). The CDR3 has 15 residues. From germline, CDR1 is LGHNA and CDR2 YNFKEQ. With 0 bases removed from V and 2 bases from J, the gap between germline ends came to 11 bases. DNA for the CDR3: TGTGCCAGCAGCCAAGATGGGCTAGCCCCCTACGAGCAGTACTTC. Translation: CASSQDGLAPYEQYF.

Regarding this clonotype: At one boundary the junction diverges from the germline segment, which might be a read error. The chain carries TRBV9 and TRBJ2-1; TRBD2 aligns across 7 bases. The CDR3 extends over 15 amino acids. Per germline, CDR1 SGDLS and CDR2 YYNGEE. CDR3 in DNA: TGTGCCAGCAGCGTAGGGGGGGGGTCTAACAATGGGCAGTTCTTC. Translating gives CASSVGGGSNNGQFF.

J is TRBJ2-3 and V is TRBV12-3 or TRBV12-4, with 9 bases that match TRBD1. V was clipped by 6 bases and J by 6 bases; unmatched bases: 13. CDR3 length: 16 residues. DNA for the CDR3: TGTGCCAGCAGCCCCTCAGAGGGACAGGGCTGGGATACGCAGTATTTT. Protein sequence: CASSPSEGQGWDTQYF.

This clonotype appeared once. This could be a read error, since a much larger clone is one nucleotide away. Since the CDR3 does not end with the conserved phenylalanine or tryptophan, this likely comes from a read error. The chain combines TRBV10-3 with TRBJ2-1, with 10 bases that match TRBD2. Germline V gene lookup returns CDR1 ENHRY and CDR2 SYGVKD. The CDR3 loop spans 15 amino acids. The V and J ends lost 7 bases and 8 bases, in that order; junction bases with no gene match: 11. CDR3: CAITSGGARGDEQFV. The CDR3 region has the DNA TGTGCCATCACAAGCGGGGGGGCCAGAGGTGATGAGCAGTTCGTC.

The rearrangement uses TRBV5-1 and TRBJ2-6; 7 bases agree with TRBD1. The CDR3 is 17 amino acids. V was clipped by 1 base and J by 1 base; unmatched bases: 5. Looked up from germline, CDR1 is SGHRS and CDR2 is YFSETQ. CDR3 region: CASSLTGVWSGANVLTF. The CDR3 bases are TGCGCCAGCAGCTTGACAGGGGTTTGGTCTGGGGCCAACGTCCTGACTTTC.

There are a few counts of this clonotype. In DNA form, the CDR3 reads TGTGCCAGCAGTTTAGGTGGGGAGGGGGTGTCAGAGACCCAGTACTTC. Translation: CASSLGGEGVSETQYF. The rearrangement uses TRBV28 and TRBJ2-5; D is perhaps TRBD2 (7 bases). Germline loops: CDR1 MDHEN, CDR2 SYDVKM. CDR3 length equals 16 residues. V gave up 2 bases and J gave up 4 bases, with 17 bases separating them. Complete variable domain (other parts from reference TRBV28 and TRBJ2-5): DVKVTQSSRYLVKRTGEKVFLECVQDMDHENMFWYRQDPGLGLRLIYFSYDVKMKEKGDIPEGYSVSREKKERFSLILESASTNQTSMYLCASSLGGEGVSETQYFGPGTRLLVL.

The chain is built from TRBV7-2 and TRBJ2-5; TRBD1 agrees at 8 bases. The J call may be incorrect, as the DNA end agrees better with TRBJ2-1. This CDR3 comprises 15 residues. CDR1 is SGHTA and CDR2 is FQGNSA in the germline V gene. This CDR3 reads CASTKTQGAWETQFF. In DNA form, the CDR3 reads TGTGCCAGCACCAAAACCCAGGGGGCTTGGGAGACCCAGTTCTTC.